This TCR beta chain was recorded in a study of blood T cell repertoires in COVID-19. Whole-study context: Nucleic acid was either cDNA or gDNA, and it came from T cells, B-cell-depleted T cells, or PBMCs.

V lost 7 bases to trimming and J lost 0 bases, with 12 bases between them. The V gene's germline CDR1 is SNHLY and CDR2 FYNNEI. CDR3 length: 15 residues. As processed by the authors: Counts of nucleated cells, estimated from reference gene primer amplification, were obtained. This table comes from immunoSEQ multiplex PCR, and its TCRdb copy is limited to in-frame clones, with some not included. The V and J calls and clone size were taken over from that table, and D and trimming were inferred from the DNA. This table holds approximately 230,000 clones, about nine tenths found once. Categorization into cohorts depended on clinical history that participants reported. All recovered Cohort 3 donors got two negative PCRs, got clearance, or saw symptom resolution.

The TCR sequence derives from a young woman who had recovered from COVID-19. V and J are TRBV2 and TRBJ1-4, with D maybe TRBD1 (6 bases). Sequences were obtained from PBMCs or T cells enriched from blood (not recorded which). CDR3 amino acids: CASTLGGSTNEKLFF. In DNA form, the CDR3 reads TGTGCCAGCACTCTAGGGGGTTCAACTAATGAAAAACTGTTTTTT. Using reference TRBV2 and TRBJ1-4 for the parts outside the CDR3, the full variable domain is EPEVTQTPSHQVTQMGQEVILRCVPISNHLYFYWYRQILGQKVEFLVSFYNNEISEKSEIFDDQFSVERPDGSNFTLKIRSTKLEDSAMYFCASTLGGSTNEKLFFGSGTQLSVL.